This T cell receptor (beta chain) was captured by sequencing in a study of shared clonotypes between healthy human individuals. This clone showed up just a few times. In germline, CDR1 is ENHRY, CDR2 SYGVKD. With V trimmed by 2 bases and J by 1 base, 9 bases remained unmatched. This CDR3 contains 17 residues. Several immunoSEQ plates received, in even portions, the genomic DNA of each subset. Method: immunoSEQ multiplex PCR; TCRdb's copy keeps in-frame clones and lacks some. This repertoire shows over 850,000 clones, around 78% found once; its top ten account for 0.52%. Material for sequencing was memory CD4+ T cells from PBMCs. The subset: CD45RA-negative fraction. The genes are TRBV10-3 and TRBJ2-5; 8 bases line up with TRBD2. This clonotype was sampled from a man between 18 and 29 years old in good health. Some clones in this sample may be carry-over from other donors' samples. CDR3 DNA: TGTGCCATCAGTGAGGGCGCTAGCGGGCGGTCCCAAGAGACCCAGTACTTC. It translates to CAISEGASGRSQETQYF.